The next 2 T cell receptor beta chains were all read from a single sample in a study of shared clonotypes between healthy human individuals (TCRdb year 2020). Libraries were made using the immunoSEQ multiplex PCR assay. The table comes from immuneACCESS by way of TCRdb, which keeps in-frame sequences with V and J called. Part of the clones is missing from these tables; in studies checked, under half for an unresolved V gene and the rest for unknown reasons. For this sample the table gives around 1.9 million clones, of which more than 85% were detected only once. The ten largest clones represent roughly 1.7% of the sample. CD8 naive samples were CD45RO-negative cells positively selected for CCR7, giving a CD45RA+CCR7+ population that excluded TemRA cells. The sample taken for sequencing was naive CD8+ T cells from PBMCs. The sample's cell subset or site label is to be understood as: CD45RA+CCR7+. All receptors come from a man younger than 35 in good health. Some clones in this sample may be carry-over from other donors' samples.

The chain has TRBV28 and TRBJ1-1; 12 nucleotides line up with TRBD1. The CDR3 consists of 15 residues. In germline, CDR1 is MDHEN, CDR2 SYDVKM. The V segment lost 4 bases and the J segment 3 bases; nucleotides outside the gene matches: 3. CDR3 nucleotide sequence: TGTGCCAGCAGTTACCGGGACAGGGGGCACACTGAAGCTTTCTTT. This gives the protein CASSYRDRGHTEAFF.

This clone was counted once. Additional DNA sequences in this sample encode the identical CDR3. The chain uses TRBV27 and TRBJ1-5; D call uncertain. The CDR3 is 13 residues long. The germline V gene encodes CDR1 MNHEY and CDR2 SMNVEV (reference sequence). V lost 3 bases and J lost 6, with 9 bases in between. CDR3 amino acids: CASSFRGSQPQHF. Here the CDR3 DNA reads TGTGCCAGCAGTTTTCGAGGGAGTCAGCCCCAGCATTTT.